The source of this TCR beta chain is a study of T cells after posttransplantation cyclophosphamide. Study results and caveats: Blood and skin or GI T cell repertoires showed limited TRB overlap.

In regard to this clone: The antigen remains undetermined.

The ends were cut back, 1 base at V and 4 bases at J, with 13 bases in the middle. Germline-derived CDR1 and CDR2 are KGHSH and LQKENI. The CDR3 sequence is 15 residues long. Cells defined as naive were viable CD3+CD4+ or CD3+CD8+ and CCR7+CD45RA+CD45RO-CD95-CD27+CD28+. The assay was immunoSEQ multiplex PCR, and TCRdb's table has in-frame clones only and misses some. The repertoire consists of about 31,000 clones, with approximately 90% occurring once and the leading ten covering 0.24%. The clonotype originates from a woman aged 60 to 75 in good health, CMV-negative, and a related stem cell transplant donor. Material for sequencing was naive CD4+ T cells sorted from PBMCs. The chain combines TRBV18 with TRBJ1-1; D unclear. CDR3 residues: CASSPRASEGTEAFF. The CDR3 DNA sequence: TGTGCCAGCTCACCACGGGCTTCCGAGGGCACTGAAGCTTTCTTT.